The clone carrying this T cell receptor beta chain was seen more than once but under ten times. Its matching antigen is unknown. CDR3 length equals 16 residues. The V end was cut by 5 bases, the J end by 2 bases, with 17 bases between. CDR1 is LNHDA and CDR2 is SQIVND in the germline V gene (reference sequence). The sample belongs to a study of T cell repertoires in cytomegalovirus infection. Overall study: The authors used CMV epitopes that were HLA-C-restricted (recently identified) and HLA-B-restricted (well studied). Both CMV infection and a matching HLA type were indicated by public TCR beta signatures. Study results and limitations: Dominant in the ex vivo response were TCR beta clonotypes restricted by HLA-C and specific for CMV. People with CMV and the relevant HLA were identified by cumulative public TCR beta family frequency.

TCRdb processed the reads anew with MiXCR; each CDR3 protein has one entry. This table holds about 100,000 distinct CDR3 sequences, around 32% found once. The clonotype was recovered from a human donor in good health (CMV status not recorded). Some clones in this sample may be carry-over from other donors' samples. The sequencing used CD8+ T cells from cultured PBMCs, collected from culture after CMV antigen stimulation. This chain uses TRBV19 with TRBJ2-3, with D possibly being TRBD1 (5 bases). CDR3 coding DNA: TGTGCCAGTAGTCCCACCGAGAGACAGTACACAGATACGCAGTATTTT. Protein: CASSPTERQYTDTQYF.